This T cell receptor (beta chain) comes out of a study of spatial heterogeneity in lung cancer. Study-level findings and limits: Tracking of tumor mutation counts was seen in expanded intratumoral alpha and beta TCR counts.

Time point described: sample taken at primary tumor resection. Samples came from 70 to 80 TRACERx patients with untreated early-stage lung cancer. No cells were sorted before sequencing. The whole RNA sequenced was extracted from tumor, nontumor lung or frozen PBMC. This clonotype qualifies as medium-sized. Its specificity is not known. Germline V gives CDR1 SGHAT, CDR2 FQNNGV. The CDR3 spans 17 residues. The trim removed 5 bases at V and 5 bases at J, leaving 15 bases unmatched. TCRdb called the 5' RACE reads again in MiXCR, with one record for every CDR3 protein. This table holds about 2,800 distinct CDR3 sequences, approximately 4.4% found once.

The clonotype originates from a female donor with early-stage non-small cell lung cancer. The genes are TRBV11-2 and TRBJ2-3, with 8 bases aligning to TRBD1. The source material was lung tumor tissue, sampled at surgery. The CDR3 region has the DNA TGTGCCAGCAGCCGATTTGGTGGGCAGGGGGCCAAAGATACGCAGTATTTT. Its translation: CASSRFGGQGAKDTQYF.